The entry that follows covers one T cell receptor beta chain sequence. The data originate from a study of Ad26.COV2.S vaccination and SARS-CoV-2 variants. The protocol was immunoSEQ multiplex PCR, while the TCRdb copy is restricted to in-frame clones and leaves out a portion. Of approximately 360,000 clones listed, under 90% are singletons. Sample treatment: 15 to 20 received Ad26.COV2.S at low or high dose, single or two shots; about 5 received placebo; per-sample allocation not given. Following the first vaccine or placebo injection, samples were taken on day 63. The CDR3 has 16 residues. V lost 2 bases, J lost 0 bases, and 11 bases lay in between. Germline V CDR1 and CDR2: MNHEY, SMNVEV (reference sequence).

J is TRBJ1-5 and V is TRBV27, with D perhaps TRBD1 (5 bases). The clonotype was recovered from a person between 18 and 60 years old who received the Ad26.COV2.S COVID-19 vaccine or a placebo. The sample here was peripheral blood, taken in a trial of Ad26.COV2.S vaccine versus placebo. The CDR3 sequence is CASSLTGVYSNQPQHF. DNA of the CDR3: TGTGCCAGCAGTTTAACAGGAGTTTATAGCAATCAGCCCCAGCATTTT.